A single T cell receptor (beta chain) is shown here with its context. Repertoires were generated with immunoSEQ multiplex PCR, while TCRdb's copy carries only in-frame clones and drops some. The profile shows 2 million to 2.5 million clones, 95% of them singletons. The data are from a study of shared clonotypes between healthy human individuals. V lost 1 base, J lost 0 bases, and 7 bases lay in between. Looked up from germline, CDR1 is SGHRS and CDR2 is YFSETQ. This CDR3 comprises 14 residues. The sequence came from a man younger than 35 in good health. J is TRBJ1-1 and V is TRBV5-1; D is undetermined. Sequenced input: naive CD4+ T cells sorted from blood. As for subset: CD45RA+ positively selected. In DNA, the CDR3 is TGCGCCAGCAGCTTGACGGTGTTGAACACTGAAGCTTTCTTT. It is translated as CASSLTVLNTEAFF.